Detailed here is one T cell receptor beta chain. Its antigen is as yet unknown. A read error is possible here, since a much larger clone lies one base away. This entry belongs to a study of CD8 T cells in ankylosing spondylitis. Generation of TCR beta libraries employed quantitative 5'-RACE incorporating molecular barcodes. TCRdb re-analysed the 5' RACE reads in MiXCR, keeping a single row per CDR3 protein. The sample records 450,000 to 550,000 distinct CDR3 sequences, approximately 5% being singletons. This CDR3 is 15 amino acids long. Germline V lookup: CDR1 SGHTA, CDR2 FQGTGA. Trimming cost V 2 bases and J 6 bases; bases outside gene matches: 8. Notes on the study in general: Certain motif variants had earlier appeared in reactive arthritis synovial fluid and blood. Characteristic, it appeared, of ankylosing spondylitis blood was a TCR beta motif of roughly eight highly homologous variants. Peripheral blood held disease-linked clones only at relatively low frequency, and these were CD8+.

Material: blood, either unsorted or a sorted T cell fraction (not recorded which). This TCR was recovered from a male donor with ankylosing spondylitis. The V call is TRBV7-3, the J call TRBJ2-7; 9 nucleotides line up with TRBD1. For the CDR3, the DNA is TGTGCCAGCAGCTTAGGGGGGGACAGGGCCTCCGAGCAGTACTTC. Amino acid sequence: CASSLGGDRASEQYF.